Listed here are 9 T cell receptor beta chains from one sample, sequenced in a study of T-cell memory formation after mild COVID-19. TCRdb called the 5' RACE reads again in MiXCR, with one record for every CDR3 protein. The top ten clones hold roughly 3.9% of a sample with roughly 170,000 distinct CDR3 sequences, around 20% of them seen once. The specimen was PBMCs or a T cell subset sorted from them (not recorded which). These receptor sequences come from a man aged 18 to 30 who had mild COVID-19 (a few samples of this study predate the infection). Cell type and time point are not known.

This clonotype was seen only a few times. V and J are TRBV6-2 or TRBV6-3 and TRBJ2-7; 11 bases line up with TRBD2. The V gene end was trimmed by 6 bases and the J gene end by 0 bases; junction bases not matched to a gene: 10. CDR1 is MNHEY, CDR2 SVGEGT, per germline. The length of the CDR3 is 17 residues. CDR3 sequence: CASRTRLAGTLSYEQYF. The CDR3 DNA sequence: TGTGCCAGCAGAACCCGACTAGCGGGGACTCTCTCCTACGAGCAGTACTTC.

This sequence joins TRBV2 and TRBJ1-2; D not resolved. The CDR3 spans 14 residues. Per germline, CDR1 SNHLY and CDR2 FYNNEI. The V end was cut by 4 bases, the J end by 4 bases, with 13 bases between. In DNA, the CDR3 is TGTGCCAGCAGTGGGAGTGGAGTCGCCTATGGCTACACCTTC. It is translated as CASSGSGVAYGYTF.

In its sample, this clonotype was seen a few times. The chain combines TRBV6-1 with TRBJ2-7; TRBD1 might be the D (5 bases). The germline V gene encodes CDR1 MNHNS and CDR2 SASEGT. V was trimmed by 11 bases and J by 4 bases, leaving 12 bases between them. The CDR3 is 11 residues long. The DNA for the CDR3 is TGTGCCCACTCGAAGGGGTACGAGCAGTACGTC. It yields the protein CAHSKGYEQYV.

This clonotype was counted a few times. This chain links TRBV6-5 with TRBJ1-1; a weak D match, TRBD1 (5 bases). The CDR3 sequence is 16 residues long. Looked up from germline, CDR1 is MNHEY and CDR2 is SVGAGI. V was shortened by 0 bases and J by 1 base, with 12 bases between the two germline ends. The CDR3 region is CASSYSWGVGNTEAFF. CDR3 bases: TGTGCCAGCAGTTACTCGTGGGGGGTCGGGAACACTGAAGCTTTCTTT.

CDR3 DNA sequence: TGTGCCAGCCGGGAATTGGAGACCCAGTACTTC. Translating gives CASRELETQYF. J is TRBJ2-5 and V is TRBV2, with D possibly matching TRBD2 (5 bases). This CDR3 has 11 residues. Deletions cut 8 bases from V and 5 bases from J, with 9 bases between. In germline, CDR1 is SNHLY, CDR2 FYNNEI.

This clonotype was picked up many times. The V call is TRBV20-1, the J call TRBJ1-1; D remains ambiguous. This CDR3 region has 12 residues. The germline V gene encodes CDR1 DFQATT and CDR2 SNEGSKA (reference sequence). Trimming stripped 3 bases from V and 3 bases from J, with 8 bases between. CDR3 sequence reads: CSARVRDTEAFF. CDR3 sequence (DNA): TGCAGTGCTAGGGTTCGCGACACTGAAGCTTTCTTT.

The rearrangement joins TRBV5-5 to TRBJ1-6; D gene uncertain. Germline lookup yields CDR1 SGHKS and CDR2 YYEKEE (reference sequence). The CDR3 is 12 residues long. The germline V and J ends were trimmed by 3 bases and 9 bases, with 7 bases remaining between them. As DNA, the CDR3 is TGTGCCAGCAGCTCTACTACTTCACCCCTCCACTTT. Residues: CASSSTTSPLHF.

The rearrangement uses TRBV10-3 and TRBJ2-7; D may be TRBD1 or TRBD2 (5 bases each). V was clipped by 4 bases and J by 6 bases, with 13 bases between them. Germline assignment: CDR1 ENHRY and CDR2 SYGVKD. This CDR3 is 13 amino acids long. CDR3 sequence (DNA): TGTGCCATCAGTGCGGGACGCTTAAGCGAGCAGTACTTC. Translation gives CAISAGRLSEQYF.

This clonotype was counted only a few times. The chain is built from TRBV5-1 and TRBJ2-5; 9 nucleotides match TRBD2. The germline V gene has CDR1 SGHRS and CDR2 YFSETQ. J lost 1 base, V lost 0 bases, and 4 bases had no gene match. CDR3 length: 16 amino acids. The CDR3 DNA sequence: TGCGCCAGCAGCTTGGAAGCGGGGGGACTCCAAGAGACCCAGTACTTC. This encodes CASSLEAGGLQETQYF.